The rows below give T cell receptor beta chains drawn from one sample of a study of metastatic and nonmetastatic thyroid tumors. TCRdb recomputed clones from the PCR reads via MiXCR. This sample yields 11,000 or so clones, of which 12% are seen a single time; over 9.5% belongs to the top ten. Sequencing was done on a sample of blood. These receptors were obtained from a female donor with papillary thyroid cancer or a benign thyroid nodule (not recorded which). Some clones in this sample may be carry-over from other donors' samples. CDR3s include the opening cysteine and the closing phenylalanine or tryptophan. D genes are given only for firm matches. Rows may omit the clone size; those that give it use once, few, many or a size class.

d_call clone_size j_call v_call cdr3_nt cdr3_aa
NA medium-sized TRBJ2-2 TRBV7-8 TGTGCCAGCAGCTCTACAGGGAGGGACACCGGGGAGCTGTTTTTT CASSSTGRDTGELFF
NA many TRBJ1-2 TRBV20-1 TGCAGTGCTGGGGACAACTCTAACTATGGCTACACCTTC CSAGDNSNYGYTF
TRBD1 medium-sized TRBJ1-5 TRBV2 TGTGCCAGCAGTGCGAGTGGGACAGCAAATCAGCCCCAGCATTTT CASSASGTANQPQHF
NA many TRBJ1-3 TRBV5-5 TGTGCCAGCAGCTTGCTAGACTCTGGAAACACCATATATTTT CASSLLDSGNTIYF
TRBD1 NA TRBJ2-7 TRBV28 TGTGCCAGCAACCCAGGAGGACAGGGGGCCTACGAGCAGTACTTC CASNPGGQGAYEQYF
NA NA TRBJ1-6 TRBV6-1 TGTGCCAGCAGTAGCCTACACTATAATTCACCCCTCCACTTT CASSSLHYNSPLHF
TRBD2 NA TRBJ2-3 TRBV5-1 TGCGCCAGCAGCATTGGGACTAGCGGGGGGGCTACAGATACGCAGTATTTT CASSIGTSGGATDTQYF
NA medium-sized TRBJ1-2 TRBV12-3/TRBV12-4 TGTGCCAGCAGTTTGGGGGTTAGCTATGGCTACACCTTC CASSLGVSYGYTF
NA many TRBJ2-3 TRBV29-1 TGCAGCGTTGAAGGGGGTCTCTCGAGCACAGATACGCAGTATTTT CSVEGGLSSTDTQYF
NA many TRBJ1-6 TRBV5-5 TGTGCCAGCAGCTTGGACCCCTCGGGTCGTTCACCCCTCCACTTT CASSLDPSGRSPLHF
NA medium-sized TRBJ1-2 TRBV5-1 TGCGCCAGCAGCTTGGGCACAGGAGCCGCGGATGGCTACACCTTC CASSLGTGAADGYTF
NA NA TRBJ2-7 TRBV7-2 TGTGCCAGCAGCTTATCCCCCTCCCTTCTTTACGAGCAGTACTTC CASSLSPSLLYEQYF
NA medium-sized TRBJ1-5 TRBV27 TGTGCCAGCAGTTTATCGGGGGGGGGTAGGTCTCAGCCCCAGCATTTT CASSLSGGGRSQPQHF
NA many TRBJ1-5 TRBV5-6 TGTGCCAGCAGCTTATCACAGTCCTGGGATCAGCCCCAGCATTTT CASSLSQSWDQPQHF
NA NA TRBJ1-4 TRBV12-3/TRBV12-4 TGTGCCAGCAGTTTAGCGGTCAGGCGAAAACTTTTTTTT CASSLAVRRKLFF
NA many TRBJ2-4 TRBV6-1 TGTGCCAGCAGTGAAGCCCCTCTCTCCGGGTTAGTTAGGAACATTCAGTACTTC CASSEAPLSGLVRNIQYF
NA medium-sized TRBJ1-1 TRBV7-9 TGTGCCAGCAGGGACAGATTTGAGGAAGCTTTCTTT CASRDRFEEAFF
NA NA TRBJ2-2 TRBV30 TGTGCCTGGCAGGGAGGCACCGGGGAGCTGTTTTTT CAWQGGTGELFF
TRBD1 NA TRBJ1-1 TRBV30 TGTGCCTGGGACCCCGGGACAGGGAGGACTGAAGCTTTCTTT CAWDPGTGRTEAFF
NA medium-sized TRBJ2-1 TRBV3-1 TGTGCCAGCAGCCATCCTCCCGGGGGCATATTGTTCTTC CASSHPPGGILFF
NA many TRBJ1-1 TRBV9 TGTGCCAGCAGCGTAGATTCTAGCACTGAAGCTTTCTTT CASSVDSSTEAFF
NA NA TRBJ1-5 TRBV11-1 TGTGCCAGCAGCTTAGCGAAGGGTAAGGTAACCGATCATCCCCAGCATTTT CASSLAKGKVTDHPQHF
TRBD1 NA TRBJ2-7 TRBV5-8 TGTGCCAGCAGTACGGGACAGTTCCTTGGGGGAGAGCAGTACTTC CASSTGQFLGGEQYF
NA NA TRBJ1-1 TRBV6-2/TRBV6-3 TGTGCCAGCAGTTACTCCCAGGGCAGGAACACTGAAGCTTTCTTT CASSYSQGRNTEAFF
NA NA TRBJ1-3 TRBV18 TGTGCCAGCTCACCACCTCAGGGGTCTGGAAACACCATATATTTT CASSPPQGSGNTIYF
TRBD2 medium-sized TRBJ2-3 TRBV4-2 TGTGCCAGCAGCCAAGGTCCTAGCGGGAGTAGCACAGATACGCAGTATTTT CASSQGPSGSSTDTQYF
TRBD1 many TRBJ2-7 TRBV20-1 TGCAGTGCTGAGGGGACAGGGACCTACGAGCAGTACTTC CSAEGTGTYEQYF
TRBD1 many TRBJ2-2 TRBV5-6 TGTGCCAGCAGCTTGCCGGGACAGGGGAACACCGGGGAGCTGTTTTTT CASSLPGQGNTGELFF
NA many TRBJ1-2 TRBV14 TGTGCCAGCAGCCAACGGACCTCCTATGGCTACACCTTC CASSQRTSYGYTF
TRBD1 few TRBJ1-5 TRBV6-1 TGTGCCAGCAGGGGGGGACAGGGAGGAAGCAATCAGCCCCAGCATTTT CASRGGQGGSNQPQHF
NA many TRBJ1-4 TRBV14 TGTGCCAGCAGCCCGACAGTTGGTAATAATGAAAAACTGTTTTTT CASSPTVGNNEKLFF
NA many TRBJ1-1 TRBV19 TGTGCCAGTAGTATATTAGGCAGGGGAACTACTGAAGCTTTCTTT CASSILGRGTTEAFF
NA NA TRBJ2-2 TRBV7-8 TGTGCCAGCAGCCCCCCGACTAGTGGGGAACTTCACGCCGGGGAGCTGTTTTTT CASSPPTSGELHAGELFF
TRBD1 many TRBJ2-1 TRBV6-5 TGTGCCAGCAGTTACTATCCGGGGACAGACTCCTACAATGAGCAGTTCTTC CASSYYPGTDSYNEQFF
TRBD2 many TRBJ2-3 TRBV13 TGTGCCAGCAGCTTTACTAGCGGGGATAGAGATACGCAGTATTTT CASSFTSGDRDTQYF
TRBD2 many TRBJ2-1 TRBV20-1 TGCAGTGCACGGACTAGCGGATACAATGAGCAGTTCTTC CSARTSGYNEQFF
NA many TRBJ1-4 TRBV9 TGTGCCAGCAGCGCCGCCGGGGGGGGCCCTAATGAAAAACTGTTTTTT CASSAAGGGPNEKLFF
NA medium-sized TRBJ2-7 TRBV19 TGTGCCAGTAGTGGGCGCCCCTACGAGCAGTACTTC CASSGRPYEQYF
NA NA TRBJ2-7 TRBV2 TGTGCCAGCAGTGATAGCTGGGGGGACCTCTACGAGCAGTGCTTC CASSDSWGDLYEQCF
NA many TRBJ1-6 TRBV20-1 TGCAGTGCTAGAGGACCCGGACAGAATTCACCCCTCCACTTT CSARGPGQNSPLHF
TRBD1 medium-sized TRBJ1-1 TRBV19 TGTGCCAGTAGCAGGGGGACAGTTGAAGCTTTCTTT CASSRGTVEAFF
NA many TRBJ1-2 TRBV10-3 TGTGCCATCAGTGAGGGGGGCCGGGGCGGCTATGGCTACACCTTC CAISEGGRGGYGYTF
TRBD2 many TRBJ2-2 TRBV3-1 TGTGCCAGCAGCCAAGACTCTGCGAGCGGGAGTCTCACCGGGGAGCTGTTTTTT CASSQDSASGSLTGELFF
TRBD1 many TRBJ2-1 TRBV10-1 TGCGCCAGCAGTGCGGGACAGGTCACTTACAATGAGCAGTTCTTC CASSAGQVTYNEQFF
NA hyperexpanded TRBJ2-7 TRBV3-1 TGTGCCAGCAGCCCCGGGACCACCTACGAGCAGTACTTC CASSPGTTYEQYF
NA many TRBJ2-6 TRBV19 TGTGCCAGTAGTATAAGGGTAGGGTCTGGGGCCAACGTCCTGACTTTC CASSIRVGSGANVLTF
NA medium-sized TRBJ1-2 TRBV7-9 TGTGCCAGCAGCTTAGGGGCGGGCTACACCTTC CASSLGAGYTF
NA NA TRBJ2-7 TRBV3-1 TGTGCCAGCAGCCAAGTGGCCGGCTCCTACGAGCAGTACTTC CASSQVAGSYEQYF
NA many TRBJ2-5 TRBV12-3/TRBV12-4 TGTGCCAGCAGTCCCGGTGAGAGCCAAGAGACCCAGTACTTC CASSPGESQETQYF
NA NA TRBJ2-7 TRBV20-1 TGCGGTGCTCAATTCCCAGGCAGGTCCCACGAGCAGTACTTC CGAQFPGRSHEQYF
TRBD1 medium-sized TRBJ1-5 TRBV28 TGTGCCAGCGCCCCAGGACAGGGGGCCATCAATCAGCCCCAGCATTTT CASAPGQGAINQPQHF
TRBD2 many TRBJ2-1 TRBV20-1 TGCAGTGCTACCCAGGGAGGGAAACATGAGCAGTTCTTC CSATQGGKHEQFF
NA many TRBJ2-3 TRBV18 TGTGCCAGCTCACCAGCGACAAACCCGATCACAGATACGCAGTATTTT CASSPATNPITDTQYF
NA few TRBJ2-1 TRBV29-1 TGCAGCGTTGCCCGGTATGAGCAGTTCTTC CSVARYEQFF
NA many TRBJ2-7 TRBV10-3 TGTGCCATCAGTGAGACTTCCGGGACTCGCCCCTACGAGCAGTACTTC CAISETSGTRPYEQYF
NA NA TRBJ1-5 TRBV7-6 TGTGCCAGCAGCCGCTCCGGGGCAGGTCAGCCCCAGCATTTT CASSRSGAGQPQHF
TRBD2 medium-sized TRBJ2-1 TRBV12-3/TRBV12-4 TGTGCCAGCGTGGCGGGGGGCCCCTACAATGAGCAGTTCTTC CASVAGGPYNEQFF
NA NA TRBJ2-2 TRBV20-1 TGCAGTGCTAGAGATATGGCGGGGAAGAACACCGGGGAGCTGTTTTTT CSARDMAGKNTGELFF
NA medium-sized TRBJ1-1 TRBV27 TGTGCCAGCAGCCTCAACAGGGTTACTGAAGCTTTCTTT CASSLNRVTEAFF
NA medium-sized TRBJ1-2 TRBV2 TGCCTAAGTGAACGGGGGTCGGCCTATGGCTACACCTTC CLSERGSAYGYTF